Following are 8 T cell receptor beta chains from one sample sequenced in a study of T cells after posttransplantation cyclophosphamide. Measured with immunoSEQ multiplex PCR; TCRdb has only the in-frame clones, and not every one. The profile shows just over 65,000 clones, about 93% of them singletons. The sample consisted of PBMCs. Every receptor here comes from a woman aged 30 to 39 in good health and a related stem cell transplant donor.

The chain combines TRBV5-1 with TRBJ1-2, with unresolved D. Per the germline V gene, CDR1 is SGHRS and CDR2 is YFSETQ. This CDR3 has 15 residues. The V end was cut by 0 bases, the J end by 3 bases, with 12 bases between. Here the CDR3 DNA reads TGCGCCAGCAGCTTGGACACCCACCGGTACTATGGCTACACCTTC. It is translated as CASSLDTHRYYGYTF.

This chain uses TRBV19 with TRBJ1-5; D gene uncertain. V shed 3 bases and J shed 2 bases, with 11 bases lying between them. CDR3 length: 15 residues. The V gene's germline CDR1 is LNHDA and CDR2 SQIVND (reference sequence). CDR3 DNA: TGTGCCAGTAGTATGGCTGGGTTGGGCAATCAGCCCCAGCATTTT. This encodes CASSMAGLGNQPQHF.

V usage is TRBV28 and J usage is TRBJ2-7, with D possibly being TRBD1 (6 bases). Trimming took 6 bases from V and 4 from J, leaving 19 bases between them. Per the germline V gene, CDR1 is MDHEN and CDR2 is SYDVKM. CDR3 length: 15 amino acids. The chain's CDR3 is CASRRNRDLGYEQYF. The CDR3 DNA reads TGTGCCAGCAGGCGGAACAGGGACCTGGGATACGAGCAGTACTTC.

This clone has just one count. This sequence joins TRBV19 and TRBJ2-5; tentatively, D is TRBD1 or TRBD2 (6 bases each). Per the germline V gene, CDR1 is LNHDA and CDR2 is SQIVND (reference sequence). Trimming pared 5 bases from V and 5 bases from J, leaving 18 bases between. The CDR3 extends over 15 amino acids. CDR3 amino acids: CASSPIGGYTETQYF. The CDR3 DNA follows: TGTGCCAGTAGTCCCATAGGGGGGTATACTGAGACCCAGTACTTC.

The chain uses TRBV6-5 and TRBJ2-3, with 7 nucleotides matching TRBD1. This CDR3 spans 14 amino acids. The J segment lost 2 bases and the V segment lost 6 bases, leaving 5 bases of the junction unmatched. The V gene's germline CDR1 is MNHEY and CDR2 SVGAGI. The CDR3 region is CASSRQGFTDTQYF. The CDR3 region has the DNA TGTGCCAGCAGCCGACAGGGTTTCACAGATACGCAGTATTTT.

The chain uses TRBV5-6 and TRBJ1-2; D is possibly TRBD1 (5 bases). Trimming removed 3 bases from V and 4 bases from J, with 13 bases in between. There are 14 residues in the CDR3. Germline assignment: CDR1 SGHDT and CDR2 YYEEEE. CDR3 in DNA: TGTGCCAGCAGCTCGTCACACAGGAGCTATGGCTACACCTTC. Amino acid sequence: CASSSSHRSYGYTF.

On this clone: Within the sample, other DNA sequences also encode this same CDR3. This chain connects TRBV6-6 to TRBJ1-1; maybe TRBD1 (6 bases). V lost 2 bases to trimming and J lost 3 bases, with 10 bases between them. This CDR3 has 14 residues. Germline assignment: CDR1 MNHNY and CDR2 SVGAGI (reference sequence). The CDR3 DNA reads TGTGCCAGCAGTTACAGGGGGGGCGACACTGAAGCTTTCTTT. Its translation: CASSYRGGDTEAFF.

The chain combines TRBV5-8 with TRBJ2-1; 15 bases are shared with TRBD2. The J segment lost 2 bases and the V segment lost 5 bases, leaving 5 bases of the junction unmatched. The CDR3 loop spans 17 amino acids. Looked up from germline, CDR1 is SGHTS and CDR2 is YDEGEE. The CDR3 region is CASRGLAGGIAYNEQFF. The CDR3 nucleotides are TGTGCCAGCAGAGGACTAGCGGGGGGGATCGCCTACAATGAGCAGTTCTTC.